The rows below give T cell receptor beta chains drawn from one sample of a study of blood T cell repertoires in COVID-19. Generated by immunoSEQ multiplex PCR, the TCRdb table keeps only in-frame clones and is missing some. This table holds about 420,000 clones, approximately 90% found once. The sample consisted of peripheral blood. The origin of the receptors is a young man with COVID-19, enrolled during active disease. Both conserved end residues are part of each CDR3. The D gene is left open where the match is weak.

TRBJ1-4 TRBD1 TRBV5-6 CASSSAPGGGEKLFF TGTGCCAGCAGCTCAGCTCCAGGGGGCGGTGAAAAACTGTTTTTT
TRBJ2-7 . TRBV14 CASSQGSRRGIFDEQYF TGTGCCAGCAGCCAAGGTTCGCGACGGGGAATCTTCGACGAGCAGTACTTC
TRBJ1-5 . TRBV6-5 CASTFLNQPQHF TGTGCCAGCACTTTTCTCAATCAGCCCCAGCATTTT
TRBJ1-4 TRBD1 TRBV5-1 CASSEGQTNEKLFF TGCGCCAGCAGCGAGGGACAGACAAATGAAAAACTGTTTTTT
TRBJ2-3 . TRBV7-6 CASSLRTDTQYF TGTGCCAGCAGCTTACGTACAGATACGCAGTATTTT
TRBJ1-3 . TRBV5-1 CASSLERGTSGNTIYF TGCGCCAGCAGCTTGGAAAGGGGGACGAGTGGAAACACCATATATTTT
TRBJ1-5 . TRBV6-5 CAAAESAVPQHF TGTGCCGCGGCGGAATCCGCCGTACCCCAGCATTTT
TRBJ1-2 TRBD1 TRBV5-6 CATRGGANYGYTF TGTGCCACCAGGGGGGGAGCTAACTATGGCTACACCTTC
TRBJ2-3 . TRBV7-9 CASSSDRFSTDTQYF TGTGCCAGCAGCTCAGACAGATTTAGCACAGATACGCAGTATTTT
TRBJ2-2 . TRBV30 CAWSAGHPTGELFF TGTGCCTGGAGTGCGGGACACCCGACCGGGGAGCTGTTTTTT
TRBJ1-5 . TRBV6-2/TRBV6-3 CASSYPAPPGNQPQHF TGTGCCAGCAGTTACCCAGCACCCCCAGGAAATCAGCCCCAGCATTTT
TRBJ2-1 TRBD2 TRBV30 CAWSRTERGLYNEQFF TGTGCCTGGAGTCGTACAGAGCGGGGACTATACAATGAGCAGTTCTTC
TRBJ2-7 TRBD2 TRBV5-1 CASGPTSGRDEQYF TGCGCCAGCGGGCCTACTAGCGGCCGGGACGAGCAGTACTTC
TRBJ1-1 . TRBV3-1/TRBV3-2 CASSLRGMNTEAFF TGTGCCAGCAGCCTACGAGGGATGAACACTGAAGCTTTCTTT
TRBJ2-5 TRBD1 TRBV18 CASSRDREETQYF TGTGCCAGCTCGAGGGACAGGGAAGAGACCCAGTACTTC